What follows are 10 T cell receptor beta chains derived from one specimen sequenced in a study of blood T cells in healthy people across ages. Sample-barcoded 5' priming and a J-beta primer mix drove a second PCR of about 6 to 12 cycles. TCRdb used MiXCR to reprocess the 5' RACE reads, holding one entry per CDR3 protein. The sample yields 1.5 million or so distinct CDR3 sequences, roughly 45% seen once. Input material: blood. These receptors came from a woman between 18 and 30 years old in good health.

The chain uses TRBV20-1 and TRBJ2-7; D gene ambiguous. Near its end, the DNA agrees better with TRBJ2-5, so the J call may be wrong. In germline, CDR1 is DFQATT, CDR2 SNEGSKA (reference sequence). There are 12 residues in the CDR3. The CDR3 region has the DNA TGCAGGGCATCAAGACTCCAAGAGACCCAGTACTTC. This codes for CRASRLQETQYF.

The CDR3 loop reads CASSFGFVSDNEQFF. The CDR3, as DNA: TGTGCCAGCAGTTTTGGGTTCGTTTCGGACAATGAGCAGTTCTTC. The V call is TRBV12-3 or TRBV12-4, the J call TRBJ2-1; D unclear. The CDR3 contains 15 residues. V lost 3 bases and J 5 bases, leaving 14 bases between the germline ends.

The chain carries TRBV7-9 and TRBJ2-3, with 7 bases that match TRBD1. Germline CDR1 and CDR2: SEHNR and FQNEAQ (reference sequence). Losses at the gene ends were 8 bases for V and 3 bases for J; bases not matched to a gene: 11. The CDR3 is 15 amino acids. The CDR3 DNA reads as TGTGCCAGCGGAACGGGACAGAGAATTACAGATACGCAGTATTTT. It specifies CASGTGQRITDTQYF.

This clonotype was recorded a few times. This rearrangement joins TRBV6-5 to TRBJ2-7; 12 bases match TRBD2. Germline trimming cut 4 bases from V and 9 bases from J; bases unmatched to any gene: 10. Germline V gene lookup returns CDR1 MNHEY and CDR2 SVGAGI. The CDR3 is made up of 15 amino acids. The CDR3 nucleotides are TGTGCCAGCAGTTCACGGACTAGCGGGATGAAAGGGCAGTACTTC. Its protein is CASSSRTSGMKGQYF.

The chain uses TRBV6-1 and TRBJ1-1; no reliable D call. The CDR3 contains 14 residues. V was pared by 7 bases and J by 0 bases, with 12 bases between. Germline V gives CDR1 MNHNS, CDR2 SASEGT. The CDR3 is CASTLATLNTEAFF. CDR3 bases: TGTGCCAGCACCTTAGCGACCCTGAACACTGAAGCTTTCTTT.

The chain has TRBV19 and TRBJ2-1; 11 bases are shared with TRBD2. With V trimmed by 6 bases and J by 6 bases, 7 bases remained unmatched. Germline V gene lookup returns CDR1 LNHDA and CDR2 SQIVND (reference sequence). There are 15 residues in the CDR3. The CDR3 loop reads CASRILAGGLNEQFF. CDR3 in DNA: TGTGCCAGTAGGATCCTAGCGGGAGGTCTCAATGAGCAGTTCTTC.

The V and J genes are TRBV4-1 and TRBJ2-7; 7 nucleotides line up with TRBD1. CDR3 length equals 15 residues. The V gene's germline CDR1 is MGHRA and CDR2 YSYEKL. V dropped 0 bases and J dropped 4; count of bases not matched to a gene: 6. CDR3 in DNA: TGCGCCAGCAGCCAAGAAGGAGACAGGGATTACGAGCAGTACTTC. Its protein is CASSQEGDRDYEQYF.

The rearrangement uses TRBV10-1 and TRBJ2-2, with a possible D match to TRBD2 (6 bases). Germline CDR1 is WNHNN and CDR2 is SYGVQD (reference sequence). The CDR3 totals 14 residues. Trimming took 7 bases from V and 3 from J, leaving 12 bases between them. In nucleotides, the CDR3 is TGCGCCAGCAAAACCGGGGAGGACACCGGGGAGCTGTTTTTT. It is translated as CASKTGEDTGELFF.

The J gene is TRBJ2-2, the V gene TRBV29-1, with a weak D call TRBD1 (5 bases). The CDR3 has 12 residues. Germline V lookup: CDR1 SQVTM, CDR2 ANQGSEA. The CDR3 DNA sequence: TGCACCGTGCAAGGGGACACCGGGGAGCTGTTTTTT. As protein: CTVQGDTGELFF.

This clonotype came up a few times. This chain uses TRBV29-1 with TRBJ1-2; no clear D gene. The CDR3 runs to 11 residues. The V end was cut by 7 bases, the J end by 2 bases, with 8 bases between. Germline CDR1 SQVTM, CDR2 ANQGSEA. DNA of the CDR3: TGCAGCGCCCTGTACAACTATGGCTACACCTTC. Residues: CSALYNYGYTF.